This TCR beta chain originates from a study of technical replicates of blood from several donors. The CDR3 sequence is 14 residues long. The J segment lost 5 bases and the V segment lost 2 bases, leaving 2 bases of the junction unmatched. Germline-derived CDR1 and CDR2 are MDHEN and SYDVKM. The repertoire was sequenced with immunoSEQ multiplex PCR; TCRdb's copy has only in-frame clones and lacks some. This sample has under 80,000 clones, with approximately 92% found just once. V gene TRBV28 combines with J gene TRBJ2-1, with TRBD2 matching 8 bases. The sample comprised T cells isolated from PBMCs. The TCR was taken from a human donor in good health. Some clones in this sample may be carry-over from other donors' samples. CDR3 region: CASSLIGRDNEQFF. CDR3 DNA: TGTGCCAGCAGTTTAATCGGGAGGGACAATGAGCAGTTCTTC. Drawing the rest from reference TRBV28 and TRBJ2-1, the complete variable domain is DVKVTQSSRYLVKRTGEKVFLECVQDMDHENMFWYRQDPGLGLRLIYFSYDVKMKEKGDIPEGYSVSREKKERFSLILESASTNQTSMYLCASSLIGRDNEQFFGPGTRLTVL.